This T cell receptor beta chain comes out of a study of somatic mutations in cytotoxic T cells in rheumatoid arthritis. The trim removed 2 bases at V and 0 bases at J, leaving 15 bases unmatched. Germline CDR1 and CDR2: ENHRY and SYGVKD. The CDR3 length is 22 residues. Study findings and constraints: The targets (antigens) of the expanded CD8+ clones were not known.

Repertoires were generated with immunoSEQ multiplex PCR, while TCRdb's copy carries only in-frame clones and drops some. This table has under 20,000 clones, about four fifths appearing once. On this clone itself: What it binds is not known.

This sequence originates from an adult with rheumatoid arthritis. The gene calls are TRBV10-3 and TRBJ2-3; 15 bases line up with TRBD2. Material: CD8+ T cells sorted from blood. The CDR3 spells CAISEPGTSGGSYRASTDTQYF. In DNA form, the CDR3 reads TGTGCCATCAGTGAGCCTGGGACTAGCGGGGGGTCGTATCGCGCTAGCACAGATACGCAGTATTTT.